This TCR beta chain was captured in a study of cytomegalovirus exposure and HLA in healthy donors. The CDR3 is 14 residues long. Germline loops: CDR1 MGHRA, CDR2 YSYEKL. V was clipped by 5 bases and J by 7 bases; unmatched bases: 6. PCR primers comprised 60 Vbeta and 13 Jbeta primers. Here immunoSEQ multiplex PCR was the method, and the copy in TCRdb shows in-frame clones only, minus some. The sample records about 160,000 clones, around 69% being singletons. This clone was detected only a few times. The TCR was taken from a woman in her thirties in good health and CMV-seronegative. Material: PBMCs. The V call is TRBV4-1, the J call TRBJ2-2, with 8 bases aligning to TRBD2. The CDR3 sequence is CASSGREAVGELFF. In DNA form, the CDR3 reads TGCGCCAGCAGCGGGCGGGAGGCTGTCGGGGAGCTGTTTTTT.